The 17 T cell receptor beta chains below all came from one sample that was sequenced in a study of blood T cell repertoires in COVID-19. The repertoire was sequenced with immunoSEQ multiplex PCR; TCRdb's copy has only in-frame clones and lacks some. In the table there are more than 300,000 clones, about 87% of which are singletons. The specimen was PBMCs or T cells enriched from blood (not recorded which). The receptors here all came from a man aged 35 to 55 in a cohort exposed to, infected with or recovered from COVID-19 (not recorded which).

The J gene is TRBJ2-4, the V gene TRBV18, with D perhaps TRBD2 (6 bases). Germline CDR1 reads KGHSH; CDR2 reads LQKENI. CDR3 size: 15 residues. Trimming stripped 0 bases from V and 8 bases from J, with 14 bases between. CDR3 loop: CASSPPGPPGDIQYF. The CDR3 region has the DNA TGTGCCAGCTCACCACCGGGGCCCCCGGGGGACATTCAGTACTTC.

V and J are TRBV27 and TRBJ1-4, with D maybe TRBD1 (6 bases). Per the germline V gene, CDR1 is MNHEY and CDR2 is SMNVEV (reference sequence). V gave up 3 bases and J gave up 2 bases, with 7 bases separating them. This CDR3 has 14 amino acids. This CDR3 reads CASSFQGTNEKLFF. As DNA, the CDR3 is TGTGCCAGCAGTTTTCAGGGGACTAATGAAAAACTGTTTTTT.

The genes are TRBV7-8 and TRBJ2-1; 7 nucleotides agree with TRBD1. Germline V gene lookup returns CDR1 SGHVS and CDR2 FQNEAQ. The CDR3 contains 16 residues. V lost 5 bases and J lost 7; bases outside the gene matches: 14. CDR3 nucleotides: TGTGCCAGCAGCGGGCCTGGACAGGACGTCTGGAATGAGCAGTTCTTC. Its translation is CASSGPGQDVWNEQFF.

V and J are TRBV19 and TRBJ2-3; 8 bases are shared with TRBD1. J gave up 0 bases and V 11 bases, and 7 bases lay outside the gene matches. The CDR3 is 14 residues long. Germline values: CDR1 LNHDA, CDR2 SQIVND (reference sequence). In DNA, the CDR3 is TGTGCCTCCACAGGGGGGCGAAGCACAGATACGCAGTATTTT. It yields the protein CASTGGRSTDTQYF.

The J gene is TRBJ1-3, the V gene TRBV4-1; D possibly corresponds to TRBD1 (6 bases). V shed 2 bases and J shed 2 bases, with 16 bases lying between them. Germline V gives CDR1 MGHRA, CDR2 YSYEKL. There are 17 residues in the CDR3. CDR3 DNA sequence: TGCGCCAGCAGCCAACTCAGGGGAAGGTTTGCTGGAAACACCATATATTTT. Its translation is CASSQLRGRFAGNTIYF.

V and J are TRBV28 and TRBJ2-5; 7 nucleotides line up with TRBD1. The CDR3 length is 13 residues. With V trimmed by 6 bases and J by 4 bases, 5 bases remained unmatched. Germline V CDR1 and CDR2: MDHEN, SYDVKM. CDR3 sequence reads: CASSLGQTETQYF. The CDR3 bases are TGTGCCAGCAGCTTGGGACAGACAGAGACCCAGTACTTC.

The rearrangement uses TRBV6-5 and TRBJ1-4; no definite D call. The CDR3 is 15 residues long. Between the trimmed V and J ends, which lost 2 bases and 4 bases, there was a span of 11 bases. The V gene's germline CDR1 is MNHEY and CDR2 SVGAGI. The CDR3 protein is CASSYVSAGNEKLFF. The CDR3 bases are TGTGCCAGCAGTTACGTGAGCGCGGGTAATGAAAAACTGTTTTTT.

This clone appeared once. The CDR3, as DNA: TGTGCCAGCAGCACAAGTCCGGGACACTCCTACGAGCAGTACTTC. Translated: CASSTSPGHSYEQYF. This sequence joins TRBV11-1 and TRBJ2-7; perhaps TRBD1 as D (6 bases). CDR1 and CDR2 (germline): SGHAT, FQDESV (reference sequence). The length of the CDR3 is 15 residues. V shed 5 bases and J shed 0 bases, with 14 bases lying between them.

V gene TRBV13 combines with J gene TRBJ2-7, with D maybe TRBD1 (6 bases). Trimming took off 6 bases at V and 3 bases at J, with 15 bases between the two ends. The CDR3 sequence is 14 residues long. Germline CDR1 and CDR2: PRHDT and FYEKMQ (reference sequence). This CDR3 is CASRQRGSGYEQYF. The DNA for the CDR3 is TGTGCCAGCAGACAAAGGGGGTCTGGCTACGAGCAGTACTTC.

In its sample, this clone was seen once. The chain has TRBV5-1 and TRBJ2-3; 7 bases match TRBD2. Germline V gene sequence: CDR1 SGHRS, CDR2 YFSETQ. The CDR3 length is 14 residues. V was clipped by 8 bases and J by 4 bases; unmatched bases: 10. The chain's CDR3 is CASKSSGTPDTQYF. CDR3 nucleotide sequence: TGCGCCAGTAAATCAAGCGGGACGCCAGATACGCAGTATTTT.

The chain is built from TRBV18 and TRBJ1-4; D gene uncertain. The CDR3 spans 13 residues. Trimming left V 2 bases short and J 5 bases short, with 6 bases between. Germline-derived CDR1 and CDR2 are KGHSH and LQKENI. CDR3 loop: CASSPFRNEKLFF. CDR3 DNA sequence: TGTGCCAGCTCACCATTCAGGAATGAAAAACTGTTTTTT.

The V gene is TRBV4-2, the J gene TRBJ2-4; 11 bases are shared with TRBD1. The germline CDR1 and CDR2 sequences are LGHNA and YNFKEQ. This CDR3 region has 21 residues. The trim removed 1 base at V and 0 bases at J, leaving 14 bases unmatched. The CDR3 DNA follows: TGTGCCAGCAGCCAAGGGGGCACGGGACAGGGGGACCCCCTAGCCAAAAACATTCAGTACTTC. Amino acid sequence: CASSQGGTGQGDPLAKNIQYF.

The V call is TRBV5-1, the J call TRBJ2-1, with 9 bases lining up with TRBD1. Germline CDR1 is SGHRS and CDR2 is YFSETQ. The CDR3 runs 16 residues. V gave up 5 bases and J gave up 3 bases; unmatched junction bases: 9. This chain's CDR3 is CASSRLRQGDYNEQFF. The CDR3 coding sequence is TGCGCCAGCAGTAGACTTAGACAGGGGGACTACAATGAGCAGTTCTTC.

This chain uses TRBV28 with TRBJ2-1; 12 nucleotides line up with TRBD2. Germline assignment: CDR1 MDHEN and CDR2 SYDVKM. This CDR3 has 14 amino acids. The J segment lost 7 bases and the V segment lost 7 bases, leaving 5 bases of the junction unmatched. CDR3 amino acids: CASKGTSGRNEQFF. The DNA for the CDR3 is TGTGCCAGCAAAGGGACTAGCGGGCGAAATGAGCAGTTCTTC.

This chain connects TRBV2 to TRBJ2-2; 12 positions match TRBD1. The CDR3 extends over 16 amino acids. CDR1 and CDR2 from the germline V gene are SNHLY and FYNNEI. V lost 5 bases, J lost 7 bases, and 8 bases stayed unmatched. The CDR3 reads CASSLPGQGAVGELFF. DNA of the CDR3: TGTGCCAGCAGTCTACCGGGACAGGGGGCAGTCGGGGAGCTGTTTTTT.

J is TRBJ1-4 and V is TRBV14; 7 positions match TRBD1. Germline-derived CDR1 and CDR2 are SGHDN and FVKESK. Germline trimming cut 4 bases from V and 7 bases from J; bases unmatched to any gene: 9. CDR3 length: 15 amino acids. The CDR3 spells CASSREQGRGEKLFF. The DNA of the CDR3 is TGTGCCAGCAGCCGAGAACAGGGGCGGGGTGAAAAACTGTTTTTT. Looking up the rest from reference TRBV14 and TRBJ1-4 gives the full variable domain: EAGVTQFPSHSVIEKGQTVTLRCDPISGHDNLYWYRRVMGKEIKFLLHFVKESKQDESGMPNNRFLAERTGGTYSTLKVQPAELEDSGVYFCASSREQGRGEKLFFGSGTQLSVL.

The chain couples TRBV19 to TRBJ2-1; TRBD2 aligns across 12 bases. The CDR3 totals 16 residues. The germline CDR1 and CDR2 sequences are LNHDA and SQIVND (reference sequence). Unmatched junction bases numbered 4, after V lost 5 bases and J lost 2 bases. CDR3 amino acids: CASSAWTSGAYNEQFF. The CDR3 bases are TGTGCCAGTAGTGCGTGGACTAGCGGGGCCTACAATGAGCAGTTCTTC.